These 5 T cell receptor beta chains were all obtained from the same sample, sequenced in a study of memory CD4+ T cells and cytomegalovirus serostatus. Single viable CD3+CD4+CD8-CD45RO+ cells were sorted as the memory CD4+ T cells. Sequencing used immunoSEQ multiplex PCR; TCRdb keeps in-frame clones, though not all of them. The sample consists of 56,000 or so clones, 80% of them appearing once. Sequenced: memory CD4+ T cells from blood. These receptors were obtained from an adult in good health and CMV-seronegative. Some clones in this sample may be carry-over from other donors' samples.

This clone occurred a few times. In DNA, the CDR3 is TGCGCCAGCAGCCAAGCTGCGGGAAACATTCAGTACTTC. It encodes CASSQAAGNIQYF. The chain couples TRBV4-1 to TRBJ2-4; possibly TRBD2 for D (5 bases). The length of the CDR3 is 13 residues. Germline V gene lookup returns CDR1 MGHRA and CDR2 YSYEKL. Between the trimmed V and J ends, which lost 1 base and 6 bases, there was a span of 7 bases.

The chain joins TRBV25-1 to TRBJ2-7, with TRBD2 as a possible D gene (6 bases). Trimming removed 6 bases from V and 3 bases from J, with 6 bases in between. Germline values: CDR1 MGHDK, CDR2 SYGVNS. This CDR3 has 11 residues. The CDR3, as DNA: TGTGCCAGCAGCGGGGGCTACGAGCAGTACTTC. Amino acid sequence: CASSGGYEQYF.

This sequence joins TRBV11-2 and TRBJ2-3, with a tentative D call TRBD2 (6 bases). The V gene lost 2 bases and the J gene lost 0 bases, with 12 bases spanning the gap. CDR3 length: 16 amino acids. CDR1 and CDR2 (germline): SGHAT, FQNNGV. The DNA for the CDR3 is TGTGCCAGCAGCTTAAGGAGGGCTTCTAGCACAGATACGCAGTATTTT. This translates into CASSLRRASSTDTQYF.

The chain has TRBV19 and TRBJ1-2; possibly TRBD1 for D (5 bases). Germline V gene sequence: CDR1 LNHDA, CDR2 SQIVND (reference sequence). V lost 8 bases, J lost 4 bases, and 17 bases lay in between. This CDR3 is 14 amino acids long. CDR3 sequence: CASLRDSRSYGYTF. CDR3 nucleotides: TGTGCCAGTCTCAGGGACTCCAGGAGCTATGGCTACACCTTC.

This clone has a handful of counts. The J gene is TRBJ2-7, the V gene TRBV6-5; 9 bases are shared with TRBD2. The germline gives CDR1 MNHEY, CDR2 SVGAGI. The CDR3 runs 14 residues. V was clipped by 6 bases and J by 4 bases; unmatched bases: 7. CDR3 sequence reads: CASRIAGVAYEQYF. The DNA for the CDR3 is TGTGCCAGCAGGATAGCGGGAGTCGCTTACGAGCAGTACTTC.